Reported below is one T cell receptor (beta chain). The record originates from a study of blood T cell repertoires in COVID-19. Background on the study: Spain, Italy and the United States supplied samples that represented acute and convalescent COVID-19. Sources were T cells, B-cell-depleted T cells, or PBMCs; the material itself was cDNA or gDNA.

Original methodology: Estimation of nucleated cell counts was performed using reference gene primer amplification. Produced via immunoSEQ multiplex PCR; TCRdb's table is partial and in-frame only. Clone size and the V and J calls come from that table; the DNA yielded D and trimming. The repertoire holds some 96,000 clones, with over 75% as singletons. This clonotype was obtained from a man aged 60-69 years with acute or convalescent COVID-19. The specimen was peripheral blood.

DNA for the CDR3: TGTGCCAGCAGTTTAGATATGGGGAGGAACACCTTC. It encodes CASSLDMGRNTF. The chain combines TRBV6-6 with TRBJ1-2; no definite D call. Looked up from germline, CDR1 is MNHNY and CDR2 is SVGAGI (reference sequence). V lost 4 bases and J lost 12, with 15 bases in between. CDR3 size: 12 residues.